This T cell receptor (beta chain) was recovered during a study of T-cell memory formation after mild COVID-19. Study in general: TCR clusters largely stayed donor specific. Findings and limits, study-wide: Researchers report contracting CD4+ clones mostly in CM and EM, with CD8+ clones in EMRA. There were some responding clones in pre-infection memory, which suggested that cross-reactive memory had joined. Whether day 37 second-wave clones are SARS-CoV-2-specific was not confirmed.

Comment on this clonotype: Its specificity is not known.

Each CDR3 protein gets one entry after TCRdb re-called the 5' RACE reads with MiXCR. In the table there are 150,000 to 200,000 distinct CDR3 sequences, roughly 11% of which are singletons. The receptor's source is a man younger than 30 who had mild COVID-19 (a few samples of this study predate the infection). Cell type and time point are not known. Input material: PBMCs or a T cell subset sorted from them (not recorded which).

CDR3 protein: CASSAGGIYNEQFF. The CDR3 DNA is TGTGCCAGCAGCGCAGGGGGCATCTACAATGAGCAGTTCTTC. The V call is TRBV7-3, the J call TRBJ2-1; TRBD1 matches at 8 bases. The CDR3 is 14 residues long. Germline V lookup: CDR1 SGHTA, CDR2 FQGTGA. V shed 5 bases, J shed 3 bases, and the junction held 3 bases outside the gene matches.